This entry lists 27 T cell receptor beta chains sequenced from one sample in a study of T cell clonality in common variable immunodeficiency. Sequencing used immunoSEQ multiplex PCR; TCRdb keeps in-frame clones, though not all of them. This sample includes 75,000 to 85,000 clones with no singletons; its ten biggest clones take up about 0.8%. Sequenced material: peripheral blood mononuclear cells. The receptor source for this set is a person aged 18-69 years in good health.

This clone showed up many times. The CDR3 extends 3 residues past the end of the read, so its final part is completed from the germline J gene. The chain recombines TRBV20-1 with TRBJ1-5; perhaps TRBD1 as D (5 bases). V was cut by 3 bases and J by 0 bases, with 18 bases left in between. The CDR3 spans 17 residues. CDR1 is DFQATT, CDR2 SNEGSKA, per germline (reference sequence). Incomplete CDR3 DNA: TGCAGTGCTAGGATACTCAGGGTGGGATATAGCAATCAGCCC. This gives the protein CSARILRVGYSNQP. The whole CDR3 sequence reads CSARILRVGYSNQPQHF.

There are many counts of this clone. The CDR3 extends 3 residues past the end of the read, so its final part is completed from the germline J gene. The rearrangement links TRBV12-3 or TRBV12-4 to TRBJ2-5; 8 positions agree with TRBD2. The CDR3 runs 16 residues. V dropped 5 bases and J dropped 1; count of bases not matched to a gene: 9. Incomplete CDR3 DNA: TGTGCCAGCAGTCCTCTAGCGGGTGAACTCCAAGAGACC. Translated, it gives CASSPLAGELQET. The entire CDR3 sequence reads CASSPLAGELQETQYF.

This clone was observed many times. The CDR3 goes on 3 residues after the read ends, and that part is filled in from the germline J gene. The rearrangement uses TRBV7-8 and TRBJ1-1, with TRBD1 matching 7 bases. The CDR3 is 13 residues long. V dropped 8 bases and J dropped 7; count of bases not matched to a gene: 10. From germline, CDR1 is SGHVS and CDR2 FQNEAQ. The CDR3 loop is CASSTGTALEAFF. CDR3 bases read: TGTGCCAGCTCGACAGGGACAGCCCTTGAA.

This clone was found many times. The covered CDR3 bases are TGCAGCGTTGGTAGGGCGGGGAACACCGGGGAG. Encoded protein: CSVGRAGNTGE. The full CDR3 reads CSVGRAGNTGELFF. This chain joins TRBV29-1 and TRBJ2-2; TRBD2 is a possible D gene (5 bases). The sequence runs out 3 residues before the end of the CDR3; the remainder is reconstructed from the germline J gene. V shed 4 bases and J shed 1 base, with 10 bases lying between them. The CDR3 sequence is 14 residues long. CDR1 is SQVTM, CDR2 ANQGSEA, per germline.

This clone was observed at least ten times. Partial CDR3 DNA: TGTGCCAGCAGTAGAGAGGTAAACGAG. It encodes CASSREVNE. The complete CDR3 sequence is CASSREVNEQYF. The rearrangement joins TRBV12-3 or TRBV12-4 to TRBJ2-7, with D uncertain. With the read ending 3 residues before the CDR3 end, the germline J gene is used to fill in that end. V lost 5 bases and J lost 5, with 10 bases in between. The CDR3 sequence is 12 residues long.

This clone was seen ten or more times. The CDR3 bases that were read are TGTGCCAGCAGTCTACAGAGCACAGATACG. Translating gives CASSLQSTDT. The CDR3 reads in full as CASSLQSTDTQYF. The V call is TRBV28, the J call TRBJ2-3; no clear D gene. The observed sequence ends 3 residues before the CDR3 terminus, with the missing tail filled in from the germline J gene. The CDR3 has 13 residues. The germline V gene has CDR1 MDHEN and CDR2 SYDVKM. Trimming left V 5 bases short and J 0 bases short, with 6 bases between.

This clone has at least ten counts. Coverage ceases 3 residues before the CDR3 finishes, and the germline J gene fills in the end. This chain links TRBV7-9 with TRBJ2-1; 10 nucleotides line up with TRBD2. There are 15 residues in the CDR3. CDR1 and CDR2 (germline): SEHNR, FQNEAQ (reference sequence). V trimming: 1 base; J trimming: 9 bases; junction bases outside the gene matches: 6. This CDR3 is CASSLGSSGSGEQFF. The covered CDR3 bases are TGTGCCAGCAGCTTAGGTTCTAGCGGGAGCGGTGAG.

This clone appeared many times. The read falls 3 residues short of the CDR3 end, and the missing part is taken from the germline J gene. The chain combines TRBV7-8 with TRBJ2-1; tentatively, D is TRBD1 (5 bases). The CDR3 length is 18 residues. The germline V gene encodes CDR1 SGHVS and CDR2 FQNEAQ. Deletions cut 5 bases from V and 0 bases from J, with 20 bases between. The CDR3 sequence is CASSKRGRGPSSYNEQFF. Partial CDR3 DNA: TGTGCCAGCAGCAAAAGGGGCAGAGGCCCTAGCTCCTACAATGAG.

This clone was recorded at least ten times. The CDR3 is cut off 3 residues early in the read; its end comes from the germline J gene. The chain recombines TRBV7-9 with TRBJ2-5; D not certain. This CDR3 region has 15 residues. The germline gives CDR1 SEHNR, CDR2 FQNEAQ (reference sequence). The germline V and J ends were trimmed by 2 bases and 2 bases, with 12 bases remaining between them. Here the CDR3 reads CASSLLATPQETQYF. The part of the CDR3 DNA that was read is TGTGCCAGCAGCTTATTGGCAACCCCTCAAGAGACC.

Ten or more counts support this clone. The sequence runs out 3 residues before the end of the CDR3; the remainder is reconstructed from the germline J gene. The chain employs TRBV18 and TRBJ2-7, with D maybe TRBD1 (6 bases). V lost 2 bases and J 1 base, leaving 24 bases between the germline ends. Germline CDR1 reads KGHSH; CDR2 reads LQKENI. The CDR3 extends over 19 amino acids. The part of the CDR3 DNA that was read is TGTGCCAGCTCACCAACGAGGGGGACAAAACATCCCCCTTCCTACGAG. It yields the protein CASSPTRGTKHPPSYE. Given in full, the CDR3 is CASSPTRGTKHPPSYEQYF. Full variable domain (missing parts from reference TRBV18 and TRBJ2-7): NAGVMQNPRHLVRRRGQEARLRCSPMKGHSHVYWYRQLPEEGLKFMVYLQKENIIDESGMPKERFSAEFPKEGPSILRIQQVVRGDSAAYFCASSPTRGTKHPPSYEQYFGPGTRLTVT.

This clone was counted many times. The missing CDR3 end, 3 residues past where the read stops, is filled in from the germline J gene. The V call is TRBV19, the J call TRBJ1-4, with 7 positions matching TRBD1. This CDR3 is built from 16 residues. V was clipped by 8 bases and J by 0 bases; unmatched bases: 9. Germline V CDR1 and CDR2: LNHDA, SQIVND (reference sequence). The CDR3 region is CASLREGAPTNEKLFF. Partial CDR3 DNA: TGTGCCAGTCTTAGAGAGGGGGCCCCAACTAATGAAAAA.

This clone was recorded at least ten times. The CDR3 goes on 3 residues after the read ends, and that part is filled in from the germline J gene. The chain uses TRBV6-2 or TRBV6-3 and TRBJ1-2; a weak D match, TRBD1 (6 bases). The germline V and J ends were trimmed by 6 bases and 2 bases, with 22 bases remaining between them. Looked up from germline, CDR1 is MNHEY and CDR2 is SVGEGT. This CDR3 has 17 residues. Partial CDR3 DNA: TGTGCCAGCAGCCGTAAGGTACTCGGGACATTGAACTATGGC. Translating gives CASSRKVLGTLNYG. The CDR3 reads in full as CASSRKVLGTLNYGYTF.

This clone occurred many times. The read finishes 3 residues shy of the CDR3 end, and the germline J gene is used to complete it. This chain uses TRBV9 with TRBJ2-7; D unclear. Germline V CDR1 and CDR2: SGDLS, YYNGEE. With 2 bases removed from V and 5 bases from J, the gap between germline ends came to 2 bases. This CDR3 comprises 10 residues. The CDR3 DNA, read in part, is TGTGCCAGCAGCGTTAACGAG. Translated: CASSVNE. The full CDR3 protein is CASSVNEQYF. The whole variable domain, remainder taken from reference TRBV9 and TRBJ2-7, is DSGVTQTPKHLITATGQRVTLRCSPRSGDLSVYWYQQSLDQGLQFLIQYYNGEERAKGNILERFSAQQFPDLHSELNLSSLELGDSALYFCASSVNEQYFGPGTRLTVT.

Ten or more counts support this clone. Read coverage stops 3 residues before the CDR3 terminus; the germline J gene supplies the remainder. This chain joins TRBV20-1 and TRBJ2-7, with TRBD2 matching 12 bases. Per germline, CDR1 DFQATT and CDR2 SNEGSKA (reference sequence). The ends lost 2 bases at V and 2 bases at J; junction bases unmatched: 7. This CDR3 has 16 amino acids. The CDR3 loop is CSARSRLAGATYEQYF. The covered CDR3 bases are TGCAGTGCTAGATCCCGACTAGCGGGAGCAACCTACGAG.

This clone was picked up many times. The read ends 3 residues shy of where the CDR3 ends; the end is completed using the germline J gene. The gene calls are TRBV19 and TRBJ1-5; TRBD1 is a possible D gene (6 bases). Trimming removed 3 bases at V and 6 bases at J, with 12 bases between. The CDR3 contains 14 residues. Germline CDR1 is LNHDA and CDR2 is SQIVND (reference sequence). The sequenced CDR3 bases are TGTGCCAGTAGTATCAGGGGCGGAGGTCAGCCC. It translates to CASSIRGGGQP. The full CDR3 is CASSIRGGGQPQHF.

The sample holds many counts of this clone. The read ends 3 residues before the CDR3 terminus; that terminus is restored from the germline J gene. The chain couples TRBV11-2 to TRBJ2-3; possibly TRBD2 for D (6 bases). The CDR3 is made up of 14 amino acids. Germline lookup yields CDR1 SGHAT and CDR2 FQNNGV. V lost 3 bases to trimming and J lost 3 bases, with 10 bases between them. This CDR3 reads CASSLGGGTDTQYF. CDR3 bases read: TGTGCCAGCAGCTTGGGGGGTGGAACAGATACG.

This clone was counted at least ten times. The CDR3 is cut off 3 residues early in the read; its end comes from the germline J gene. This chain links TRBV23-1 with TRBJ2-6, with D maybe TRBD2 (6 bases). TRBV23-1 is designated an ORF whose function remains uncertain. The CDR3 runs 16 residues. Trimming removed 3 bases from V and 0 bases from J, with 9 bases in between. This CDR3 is CASSQGGYSGANVLTF. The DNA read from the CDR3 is TGCGCCAGCAGTCAGGGGGGTTACTCTGGGGCCAACGTC.

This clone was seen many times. The CDR3 DNA, read in part, is TGCGCCAGCAGCCGGGACACCAGCTCTGGGGCCAACGTC. Its protein product is CASSRDTSSGANV. The complete CDR3 sequence is CASSRDTSSGANVLTF. The genes are TRBV5-1 and TRBJ2-6; a weak D match, TRBD1 (6 bases). The CDR3 end is not reached by the read, which stops 3 residues before it; the germline J gene fills it in. Germline values: CDR1 SGHRS, CDR2 YFSETQ. CDR3 length equals 16 residues. Between the trimmed V and J ends, which lost 4 bases and 0 bases, there was a span of 11 bases.

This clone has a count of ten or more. The sequenced CDR3 bases are TGTGCCATCAGTGTACAGGGCCGGGACACTGAA. Its translation: CAISVQGRDTE. The whole CDR3 sequence reads CAISVQGRDTEAFF. This rearrangement joins TRBV10-3 to TRBJ1-1; a weak D match, TRBD1 (6 bases). The missing CDR3 end, 3 residues past where the read stops, is filled in from the germline J gene. The CDR3 runs 14 residues. Deletions cut 4 bases from V and 3 bases from J, with 12 bases between. Germline assignment: CDR1 ENHRY and CDR2 SYGVKD.

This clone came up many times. CDR3 DNA, as far as it was read: TGCAGTGCTAGAACTAGCGGGATAACTGAGACC. Its protein is CSARTSGITET. The CDR3 in its entirety is CSARTSGITETQYF. The chain uses TRBV20-1 and TRBJ2-5, with TRBD2 identical over 10 bases. The read is 3 residues too short to cover the CDR3 end, so that end is filled in from the germline J gene. Per germline, CDR1 DFQATT and CDR2 SNEGSKA (reference sequence). The CDR3 length is 14 residues. J lost 5 bases, V lost 2 bases, and 5 bases had no gene match.

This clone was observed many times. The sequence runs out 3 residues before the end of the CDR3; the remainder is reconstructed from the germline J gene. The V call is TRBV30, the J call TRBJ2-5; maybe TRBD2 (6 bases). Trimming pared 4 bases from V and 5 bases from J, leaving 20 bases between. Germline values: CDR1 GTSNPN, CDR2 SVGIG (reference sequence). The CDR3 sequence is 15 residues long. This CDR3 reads CAWIPRDFPRETQYF. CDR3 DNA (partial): TGTGCCTGGATTCCTAGGGACTTCCCGAGGGAGACC.

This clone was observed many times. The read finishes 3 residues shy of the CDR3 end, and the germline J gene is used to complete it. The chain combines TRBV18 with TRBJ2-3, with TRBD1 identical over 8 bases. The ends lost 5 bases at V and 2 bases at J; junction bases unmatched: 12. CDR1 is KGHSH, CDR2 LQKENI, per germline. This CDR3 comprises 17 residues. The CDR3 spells CASSADNRDRYTDTQYF. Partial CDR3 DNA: TGTGCCAGCTCAGCGGATAACCGGGACAGGTACACAGATACG.

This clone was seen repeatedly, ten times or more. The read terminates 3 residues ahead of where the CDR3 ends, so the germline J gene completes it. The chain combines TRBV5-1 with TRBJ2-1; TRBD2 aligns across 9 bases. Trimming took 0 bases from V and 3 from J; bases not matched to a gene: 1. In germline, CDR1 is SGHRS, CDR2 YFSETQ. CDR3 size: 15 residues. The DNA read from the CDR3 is TGCGCCAGCAGCTTGGAGACTAGCGGCTACAATGAG. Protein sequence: CASSLETSGYNE. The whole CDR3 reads CASSLETSGYNEQFF.

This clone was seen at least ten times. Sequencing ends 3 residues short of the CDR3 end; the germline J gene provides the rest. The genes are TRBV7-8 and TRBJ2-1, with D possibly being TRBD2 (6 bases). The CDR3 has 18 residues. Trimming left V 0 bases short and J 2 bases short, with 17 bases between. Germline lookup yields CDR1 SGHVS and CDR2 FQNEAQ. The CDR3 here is CASSLAHLTGEPYNEQFF. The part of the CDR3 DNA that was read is TGTGCCAGCAGCTTAGCCCACCTGACGGGGGAGCCCTACAATGAG.

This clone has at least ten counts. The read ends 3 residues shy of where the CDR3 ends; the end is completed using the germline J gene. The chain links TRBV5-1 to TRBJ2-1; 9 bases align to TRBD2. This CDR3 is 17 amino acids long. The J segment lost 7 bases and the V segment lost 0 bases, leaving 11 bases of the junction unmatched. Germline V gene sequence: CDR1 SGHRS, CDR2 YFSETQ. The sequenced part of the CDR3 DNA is TGCGCCAGCAGCTTGGCCGGTATAGCGGGAGTAAAAAATGAG. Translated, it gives CASSLAGIAGVKNE. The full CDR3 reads CASSLAGIAGVKNEQFF. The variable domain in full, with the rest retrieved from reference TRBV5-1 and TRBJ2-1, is KAGVTQTPRYLIKTRGQQVTLSCSPISGHRSVSWYQQTPGQGLQFLFEYFSETQRNKGNFPGRFSGRQFSNSRSEMNVSTLELGDSALYLCASSLAGIAGVKNEQFFGPGTRLTVL.

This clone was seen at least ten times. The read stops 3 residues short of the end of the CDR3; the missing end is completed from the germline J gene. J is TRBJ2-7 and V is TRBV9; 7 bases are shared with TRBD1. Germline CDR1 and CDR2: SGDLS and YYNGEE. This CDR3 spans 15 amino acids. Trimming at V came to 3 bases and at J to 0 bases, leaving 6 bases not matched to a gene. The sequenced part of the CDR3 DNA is TGTGCCAGCAGCGCCTCGACAGGGAGCTCCTACGAG. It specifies CASSASTGSSYE. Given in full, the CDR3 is CASSASTGSSYEQYF. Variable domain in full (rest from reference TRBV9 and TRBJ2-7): DSGVTQTPKHLITATGQRVTLRCSPRSGDLSVYWYQQSLDQGLQFLIQYYNGEERAKGNILERFSAQQFPDLHSELNLSSLELGDSALYFCASSASTGSSYEQYFGPGTRLTVT.

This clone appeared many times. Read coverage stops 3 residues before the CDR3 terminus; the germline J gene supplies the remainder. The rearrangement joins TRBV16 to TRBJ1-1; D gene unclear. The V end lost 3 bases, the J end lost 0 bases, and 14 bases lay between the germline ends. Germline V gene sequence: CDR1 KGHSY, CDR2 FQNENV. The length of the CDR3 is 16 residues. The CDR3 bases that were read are TGTGCCAGCAGCCATTCTGAAACAGTTGTGAACACTGAA. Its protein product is CASSHSETVVNTE. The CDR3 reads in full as CASSHSETVVNTEAFF.